The rows below give T cell receptor beta chains drawn from one sample of a study of beta chain features in type 1 diabetes. The protocol was immunoSEQ multiplex PCR, while the TCRdb copy is restricted to in-frame clones and leaves out a portion. Found here are about 220,000 clones, roughly 11% of them singletons; the top ten hold approximately 1.4%. The material sequenced was central memory CD4+ T cells from blood. These receptors came from a man between 18 and 29 years old in good health. CDR3s include the opening cysteine and the closing phenylalanine or tryptophan. D genes are given only for firm matches. Size is stated for part of the rows, as once, few or many counts, or as a class when the clone is expanded.

j_gene: TRBJ2-7; v_gene: TRBV5-6; abundance: NA; d_gene: NA; CDR3nt: TGTGCCAGCAGCCCTTCCGGGGCCGAGCAGTACTTC; CDR3aa: CASSPSGAEQYF
j_gene: TRBJ2-7; v_gene: TRBV10-3; abundance: few; d_gene: TRBD2; CDR3nt: TGTGCCATCAGGCGGACTAGCGGGAGGGACGAGCAGTACTTC; CDR3aa: CAIRRTSGRDEQYF
j_gene: TRBJ1-1; v_gene: TRBV6-5; abundance: few; d_gene: TRBD1; CDR3nt: TGTGCCAGCAGCCAAGCCGGGACAGGGTTCACTGAAGCTTTCTTT; CDR3aa: CASSQAGTGFTEAFF
j_gene: TRBJ2-3; v_gene: TRBV4-1; abundance: few; d_gene: NA; CDR3nt: TGCGCCAGCAGCCAAGAGGGCAGGGGCACAGATACGCAGTATTTT; CDR3aa: CASSQEGRGTDTQYF
j_gene: TRBJ2-7; v_gene: TRBV18; abundance: few; d_gene: NA; CDR3nt: TGTGCCAGCTCACCATCAGGAAGGTCCTCAGACGAGCAGTACTTC; CDR3aa: CASSPSGRSSDEQYF
j_gene: TRBJ2-1; v_gene: TRBV9; abundance: NA; d_gene: TRBD2; CDR3nt: TGTGCCAGCTCCGTTAGCGGGTCCTACAATGAGCAGTTCTTC; CDR3aa: CASSVSGSYNEQFF
j_gene: TRBJ2-3; v_gene: TRBV9; abundance: NA; d_gene: TRBD2; CDR3nt: TGTGCCAGCAGCGCTTTAGCGGGAGGGCCGGGAGATACGCAGTATTTT; CDR3aa: CASSALAGGPGDTQYF
j_gene: TRBJ2-1; v_gene: TRBV5-4; abundance: few; d_gene: NA; CDR3nt: TGTGCCAGCAGCTTGGGCTTGGCCTCCTACAATGAGCAGTTCTTC; CDR3aa: CASSLGLASYNEQFF
j_gene: TRBJ2-2; v_gene: TRBV5-4; abundance: NA; d_gene: TRBD2; CDR3nt: TGTGCCAGCAGCTTGGGGGGGAGGGCCGGCACCGGGGAGCTGTTTTTT; CDR3aa: CASSLGGRAGTGELFF
j_gene: TRBJ1-2; v_gene: TRBV6-5; abundance: NA; d_gene: NA; CDR3nt: TGTGCCAGTTACGGACTGTATAACTATGGCTACACCTTC; CDR3aa: CASYGLYNYGYTF
j_gene: TRBJ1-2; v_gene: TRBV25-1; abundance: few; d_gene: TRBD1; CDR3nt: TGTGCCAGCAGCGCACAAACACAGGGGCGCTACACCTTC; CDR3aa: CASSAQTQGRYTF
j_gene: TRBJ2-5; v_gene: TRBV6-6; abundance: many; d_gene: TRBD1; CDR3nt: TGTGCCATCAAGGACAGGGCTACCGGGACCCAGTACTTC; CDR3aa: CAIKDRATGTQYF
j_gene: TRBJ2-1; v_gene: TRBV7-2; abundance: NA; d_gene: TRBD2; CDR3nt: TGTGCCAGCAGCCCATTAGCGGGCTCCTACAATGAGCAGTTCTTC; CDR3aa: CASSPLAGSYNEQFF
j_gene: TRBJ2-5; v_gene: TRBV7-9; abundance: many; d_gene: TRBD2; CDR3nt: TGTGCCAGCAGCGAAACTAGCGGGAAGGCAGAGACCCAGTACTTC; CDR3aa: CASSETSGKAETQYF
j_gene: TRBJ2-2; v_gene: TRBV2; abundance: many; d_gene: NA; CDR3nt: TGTGCCAGCAGTGGACAAAACACCGGGGAGCTGTTTTTT; CDR3aa: CASSGQNTGELFF
j_gene: TRBJ2-7; v_gene: TRBV9; abundance: NA; d_gene: NA; CDR3nt: TGTGCCAGCAGCGTGTACAGTATGTCCTACGAGCAGTACTTC; CDR3aa: CASSVYSMSYEQYF
j_gene: TRBJ2-3; v_gene: TRBV2; abundance: many; d_gene: TRBD2; CDR3nt: TGTGCCAGCAGTCCGGGACTAGCGGGTTTTTTT; CDR3aa: CASSPGLAGFF
j_gene: TRBJ2-1; v_gene: TRBV30; abundance: many; d_gene: TRBD2; CDR3nt: TGTGCCGTACTAGCGGGACGGGGCAATGAGCAGTTCTTC; CDR3aa: CAVLAGRGNEQFF
j_gene: TRBJ1-1; v_gene: TRBV7-9; abundance: few; d_gene: NA; CDR3nt: TGTGCCAGCAGCCCTAGGAAGAACACTGAAGCTTTCTTT; CDR3aa: CASSPRKNTEAFF
j_gene: TRBJ1-1; v_gene: TRBV7-2; abundance: NA; d_gene: NA; CDR3nt: TGTGCCAGCAGCCCAAGACAGAACACTGAAGCTTTCTTT; CDR3aa: CASSPRQNTEAFF
j_gene: TRBJ2-3; v_gene: TRBV29-1; abundance: few; d_gene: NA; CDR3nt: TGCAGCGGGACAGATTTTAGCACAGATACGCAGTATTTT; CDR3aa: CSGTDFSTDTQYF
j_gene: TRBJ2-3; v_gene: TRBV28; abundance: few; d_gene: TRBD2; CDR3nt: TGTGCCAGCTCGTATAGCGGGACTAGCACAGATACGCAGTATTTT; CDR3aa: CASSYSGTSTDTQYF
j_gene: TRBJ2-3; v_gene: TRBV7-9; abundance: NA; d_gene: TRBD1; CDR3nt: TGTGCCAGCAGCCGTACAGGGGGCAATACGCAGTATTTT; CDR3aa: CASSRTGGNTQYF
j_gene: TRBJ2-1; v_gene: TRBV5-1; abundance: NA; d_gene: NA; CDR3nt: TGCGCCAGCAGCTTATCGGGAGATCCCTCCTACAATGAGCAGTTCTTC; CDR3aa: CASSLSGDPSYNEQFF
j_gene: TRBJ2-1; v_gene: TRBV6-6; abundance: once; d_gene: NA; CDR3nt: TGTGCCAGCAGTGATGCAGGGAGGACATACAATGAGCAGTTCTTC; CDR3aa: CASSDAGRTYNEQFF
j_gene: TRBJ2-1; v_gene: TRBV9; abundance: NA; d_gene: NA; CDR3nt: TGTGCCAGCAGCGTAGCCCCCCGACTGAGGGGCAACAATGAGCAGTTCTTC; CDR3aa: CASSVAPRLRGNNEQFF
j_gene: TRBJ2-7; v_gene: TRBV11-2; abundance: NA; d_gene: NA; CDR3nt: TGTGCCAGCAGCAGGGGCTACGAGCAGTACTTC; CDR3aa: CASSRGYEQYF
j_gene: TRBJ2-1; v_gene: TRBV27; abundance: many; d_gene: NA; CDR3nt: TGTGCCAGCTCTCGATGGGGAGAGCCCCCAGGTGAGCAGTTCTTC; CDR3aa: CASSRWGEPPGEQFF
j_gene: TRBJ1-3; v_gene: TRBV7-2; abundance: NA; d_gene: NA; CDR3nt: TGTGCCAGCAGCCGAGAGGGGAGCTCTGGAAACACCATATATTTT; CDR3aa: CASSREGSSGNTIYF
j_gene: TRBJ2-4; v_gene: TRBV19; abundance: many; d_gene: NA; CDR3nt: TGTGCCAGTAGGGGCGGAAACATTCAGTACTTC; CDR3aa: CASRGGNIQYF
j_gene: TRBJ2-2; v_gene: TRBV6-5; abundance: NA; d_gene: NA; CDR3nt: TGTGCCAGCCAGAGGCCAACGAACACCGGGGAGCTGTTTTTT; CDR3aa: CASQRPTNTGELFF
j_gene: TRBJ2-3; v_gene: TRBV7-2; abundance: many; d_gene: TRBD2; CDR3nt: TGTGCCAGCAGCCAGACTAGCGCGCAGTATTTT; CDR3aa: CASSQTSAQYF
j_gene: TRBJ2-3; v_gene: TRBV29-1; abundance: NA; d_gene: TRBD2; CDR3nt: TGCAGCGTTGAAGCTTGGGCTAGCGGTACAGATGCGCAGTATTTT; CDR3aa: CSVEAWASGTDAQYF
j_gene: TRBJ2-7; v_gene: TRBV12-5; abundance: few; d_gene: NA; CDR3nt: TGTGCTAGTGGTCCCACTATGAACGAGCAGTACTTC; CDR3aa: CASGPTMNEQYF
j_gene: TRBJ2-1; v_gene: TRBV7-2; abundance: NA; d_gene: NA; CDR3nt: TGTGCCAGCAGCTTAGCTTCAGTACAGGGCCACAATGAGCAGTTCTTC; CDR3aa: CASSLASVQGHNEQFF
j_gene: TRBJ2-5; v_gene: TRBV7-8; abundance: few; d_gene: NA; CDR3nt: TGTGCCAGCAGCTCCAATACCAGACAGCAAGAGACCCAGTACTTC; CDR3aa: CASSSNTRQQETQYF
j_gene: TRBJ2-3; v_gene: TRBV5-6; abundance: few; d_gene: TRBD1; CDR3nt: TGTGCCAGCAGCTTGGGGACAGGGTACGCAGATACGCAGTATTTT; CDR3aa: CASSLGTGYADTQYF
j_gene: TRBJ2-5; v_gene: TRBV13; abundance: NA; d_gene: TRBD2; CDR3nt: TGTGCCAGCAGCTTAGGGGGACTACGGGGGACCCAGTACTTC; CDR3aa: CASSLGGLRGTQYF
j_gene: TRBJ2-7; v_gene: TRBV7-9; abundance: many; d_gene: NA; CDR3nt: TGTGCCAGCAGCGTCCGGGACGGCGGACAGTACTTC; CDR3aa: CASSVRDGGQYF
j_gene: TRBJ2-3; v_gene: TRBV5-6; abundance: NA; d_gene: NA; CDR3nt: TGTGCCAGCACACAGAGGGTTAGCACAGATACGCAGTATTTT; CDR3aa: CASTQRVSTDTQYF
j_gene: TRBJ2-4; v_gene: TRBV7-3; abundance: NA; d_gene: NA; CDR3nt: TGTGCCAGCAGCCCCGGGTCTGGCAACATTCAGTACTTC; CDR3aa: CASSPGSGNIQYF
j_gene: TRBJ2-7; v_gene: TRBV14; abundance: NA; d_gene: TRBD2; CDR3nt: TGTGCCAGCAGCCAGTGGACTAGCGGTCCCTACGAGCAGTACTTC; CDR3aa: CASSQWTSGPYEQYF
j_gene: TRBJ2-2; v_gene: TRBV30; abundance: few; d_gene: NA; CDR3nt: TGTGCCTGGAGTGTAGTAGGGCTTGGCACCGGGGAGCTGTTTTTT; CDR3aa: CAWSVVGLGTGELFF
j_gene: TRBJ2-5; v_gene: TRBV6-5; abundance: few; d_gene: TRBD2; CDR3nt: TGTGCCAGCAGTTACAGGGGTACTAGCGGCCAAGAGACCCAGTACTTC; CDR3aa: CASSYRGTSGQETQYF
j_gene: TRBJ2-7; v_gene: TRBV7-2; abundance: NA; d_gene: NA; CDR3nt: TGTGCCAGCAGCTTAGAGGACCGGCGGTACGCCTACGAGCAGTACTTC; CDR3aa: CASSLEDRRYAYEQYF
j_gene: TRBJ2-7; v_gene: TRBV27; abundance: NA; d_gene: TRBD1; CDR3nt: TGTGCCAGCAGTCCGCGCCGACAGGGACGCGAGCAGTACTTC; CDR3aa: CASSPRRQGREQYF
j_gene: TRBJ2-1; v_gene: TRBV27; abundance: NA; d_gene: NA; CDR3nt: TGTGCCAGCAGTTTAAAAGGGCTCAATGAGCAGTTCTTC; CDR3aa: CASSLKGLNEQFF
j_gene: TRBJ2-1; v_gene: TRBV5-4; abundance: few; d_gene: NA; CDR3nt: TGTGCCAGCAGCTTAGGGGGGAGCTCCTACAATGAGCAGTTCTTC; CDR3aa: CASSLGGSSYNEQFF
j_gene: TRBJ2-3; v_gene: TRBV2; abundance: few; d_gene: NA; CDR3nt: TGTGCCAGCAGTTGGACAGACAGGATCACAGATACGCAGTATTTT; CDR3aa: CASSWTDRITDTQYF